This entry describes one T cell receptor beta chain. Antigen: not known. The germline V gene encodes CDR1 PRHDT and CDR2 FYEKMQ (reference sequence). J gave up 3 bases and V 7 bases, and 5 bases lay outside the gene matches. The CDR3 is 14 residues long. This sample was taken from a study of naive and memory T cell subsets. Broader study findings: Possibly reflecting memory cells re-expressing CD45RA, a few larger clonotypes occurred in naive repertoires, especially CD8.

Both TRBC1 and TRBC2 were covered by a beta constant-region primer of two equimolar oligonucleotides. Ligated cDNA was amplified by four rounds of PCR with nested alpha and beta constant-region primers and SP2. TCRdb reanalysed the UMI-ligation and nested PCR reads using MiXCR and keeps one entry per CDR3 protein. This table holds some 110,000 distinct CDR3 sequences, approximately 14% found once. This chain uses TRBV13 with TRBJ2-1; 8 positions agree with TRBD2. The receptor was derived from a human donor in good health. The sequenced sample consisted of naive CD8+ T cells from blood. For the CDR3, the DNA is TGTGCCAGCATTCGGGGGGGCAACTACAATGAGCAGTTCTTC. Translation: CASIRGGNYNEQFF. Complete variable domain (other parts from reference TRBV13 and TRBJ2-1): AAGVIQSPRHLIKEKRETATLKCYPIPRHDTVYWYQQGPGQDPQFLISFYEKMQSDKGSIPDRFSAQQFSDYHSELNMSSLELGDSALYFCASIRGGNYNEQFFGPGTRLTVL.